This T cell receptor beta chain stems from a study of cytotoxic CD8 clonotypes in ibrutinib-treated CLL. Study-wide context: Responses comprised approximately 24 partial and 2 complete; at median roughly 70 months, about 15 remained remitted and some 12 progressed. Following a median around twelve months of treatment, with a range of 6 to 36, response samples were taken. Study-wide results and limits: Clonality was higher at ibrutinib response and returned toward baseline at progression.

The protocol was immunoSEQ multiplex PCR, while the TCRdb copy is restricted to in-frame clones and leaves out a portion. Among about 310,000 clones listed, almost 80% were seen once. As concerns this clone: Antigen unknown.

PBMCs were cryopreserved, and 2 to 2.5 micrograms of genomic DNA from them went into TCR beta libraries. CDR3 length: 11 amino acids. Looked up from germline, CDR1 is DFQATT and CDR2 is SNEGSKA (reference sequence). V lost 4 bases and J lost 2, with 5 bases in between. This sequence joins TRBV20-1 and TRBJ2-5; no clear D. The specimen comprised PBMCs, sampled before ibrutinib treatment. The source of this sequence is a human donor with chronic lymphocytic leukemia. The CDR3 loop is CSATQQETQYF. CDR3 bases: TGCAGTGCTACCCAACAAGAGACCCAGTACTTC.